The 9 T cell receptor beta chains reported below all come from one sample, sequenced in a study of CD8 T cell repertoires and HIV-1 epitope variants (dated by TCRdb to the early 2020s). Library generation was performed with the immunoSEQ multiplex PCR assay. As stored in TCRdb, this immuneACCESS dataset retains in-frame rearrangements with V and J assigned. A fraction of the clones does not appear; measured against another copy, unresolved V genes explain less than half of the discrepancy, and the remainder lacks a known reason. The sample includes some 5,000 clones, with around 64% observed a single time. Roughly two fifths of the sample goes to the ten largest clones. Antigens for these TCRs are unknown. Sequencing was carried out using cultured CD8+ T cells derived from PBMCs. The receptors shown here come from a male donor with HIV.

The V and J genes are TRBV6-6 and TRBJ2-3; D is unresolved. The V end was cut by 4 bases, the J end by 3 bases, with 14 bases between. CDR1 and CDR2 from the germline V gene are MNHNY and SVGAGI (reference sequence). The CDR3 contains 15 residues. CDR3 DNA: TGTGCCAGCAGTTCTCAGCGAGATGGGACAGATACGCAGTATTTT. The encoded protein is CASSSQRDGTDTQYF.

The chain employs TRBV7-6 and TRBJ1-4; no firm D call. V was clipped by 0 bases and J by 3 bases, with 5 bases between them. Germline CDR1 and CDR2: SGHVS and FNYEAQ. The CDR3 extends over 14 amino acids. This chain's CDR3 is CASSLAGSNEKLFF. The CDR3 DNA reads as TGTGCCAGCAGCTTAGCAGGGTCTAATGAAAAACTGTTTTTT.

This chain links TRBV5-4 with TRBJ1-1, with 8 bases matching TRBD1. V shed 2 bases, J shed 6 bases, and the junction held 9 bases outside the gene matches. The length of the CDR3 is 15 residues. Germline CDR1 and CDR2: SGHNT and YYREEE (reference sequence). The CDR3 sequence: CASSLQGDLGAEAFF. In nucleotides, the CDR3 is TGTGCCAGCAGCTTACAGGGGGACCTAGGGGCTGAAGCTTTCTTT.

The chain employs TRBV2 and TRBJ2-5; D ambiguous. The V and J ends lost 7 bases and 2 bases respectively, with 11 bases between them. The germline gives CDR1 SNHLY, CDR2 FYNNEI. The CDR3 consists of 13 residues. The chain's CDR3 is CASNAGIQETQYF. The CDR3 region has the DNA TGTGCCAGCAACGCAGGAATACAAGAGACCCAGTACTTC.

This clone has only one observation. The V call is TRBV7-6, the J call TRBJ2-1; D possibly matches TRBD1 or TRBD2 (6 bases each). This CDR3 is 14 amino acids long. Germline values: CDR1 SGHVS, CDR2 FNYEAQ. Trimming stripped 1 base from V and 10 bases from J, with 14 bases between. CDR3 amino acids: CASSLEGGVLEQFF. The CDR3 DNA is TGTGCCAGCAGCTTAGAGGGGGGTGTTTTGGAGCAGTTCTTC.

V is TRBV6-5 and J is TRBJ2-7; the D gene is possibly TRBD1 (5 bases). There are 13 residues in the CDR3. Germline CDR1 is MNHEY and CDR2 is SVGAGI. The V gene lost 0 bases and the J gene lost 3 bases, with 6 bases spanning the gap. The CDR3 coding sequence is TGTGCCAGCAGTTACTCGCAGGGCTACGAGCAGTACTTC. Protein product: CASSYSQGYEQYF.

V usage is TRBV19 and J usage is TRBJ2-2; D is unclear. Trimming shortened V by 4 bases and J by 5 bases, and 8 bases separated the two germline ends. The CDR3 consists of 13 residues. Germline-derived CDR1 and CDR2 are LNHDA and SQIVND (reference sequence). CDR3 coding DNA: TGTGCCAGTAGTAGACAAGAAACCGGGGAGCTGTTTTTT. Its translation is CASSRQETGELFF. The full variable domain, completed using reference TRBV19 and TRBJ2-2, is DGGITQSPKYLFRKEGQNVTLSCEQNLNHDAMYWYRQDPGQGLRLIYYSQIVNDFQKGDIAEGYSVSREKKESFPLTVTSAQKNPTAFYLCASSRQETGELFFGEGSRLTVL.

This clone was seen once. The rearrangement joins TRBV9 to TRBJ2-7, with 8 bases that match TRBD2. The germline V gene has CDR1 SGDLS and CDR2 YYNGEE. Trimming removed 4 bases from V and 2 bases from J; junction bases left unmatched: 5. The CDR3 contains 14 residues. CDR3 amino acids: CASSFGGGPYEQYF. CDR3 sequence (DNA): TGTGCCAGCAGCTTCGGGGGGGGACCCTACGAGCAGTACTTC.

This chain uses TRBV28 with TRBJ1-4; D is unclear. The CDR3 extends over 16 amino acids. V lost 2 bases, J lost 0 bases, and 10 bases lay in between. The V gene's germline CDR1 is MDHEN and CDR2 SYDVKM. The CDR3 region is CASSLLVDSTNEKLFF. DNA for the CDR3: TGTGCCAGCAGTTTACTAGTTGATTCAACTAATGAAAAACTGTTTTTT. Using reference TRBV28 and TRBJ1-4 for the parts outside the CDR3, the full variable domain is DVKVTQSSRYLVKRTGEKVFLECVQDMDHENMFWYRQDPGLGLRLIYFSYDVKMKEKGDIPEGYSVSREKKERFSLILESASTNQTSMYLCASSLLVDSTNEKLFFGSGTQLSVL.